The 21 T cell receptor beta chains reported below all come from one sample, sequenced in a study of shared clonotypes between healthy human individuals. Assay: immunoSEQ multiplex PCR; the TCRdb copy retains only in-frame clones and omits some. This sample carries around 1,000,000 clones, 60% to 85% of them seen once, and the ten largest clones take about 0.94%. The sequencing sample was made of memory CD4+ T cells from PBMCs. Subset defined: CD45RA-negative fraction. These receptors all come from a man between 18 and 35 years old in good health. Some clones in this sample may be carry-over from other donors' samples.

The chain employs TRBV14 and TRBJ1-1; no firm D call. V lost 5 bases to trimming and J lost 8 bases, with 15 bases between them. This CDR3 is built from 13 residues. The germline V gene has CDR1 SGHDN and CDR2 FVKESK. The CDR3 DNA follows: TGTGCCAGCAGCTCCCGAGGCGGACGGGAAGCTTTCTTT. Its translation is CASSSRGGREAFF. Looking up the rest from reference TRBV14 and TRBJ1-1 gives the full variable domain: EAGVTQFPSHSVIEKGQTVTLRCDPISGHDNLYWYRRVMGKEIKFLLHFVKESKQDESGMPNNRFLAERTGGTYSTLKVQPAELEDSGVYFCASSSRGGREAFFGQGTRLTVV.

This clone was detected only once. This chain uses TRBV11-2 with TRBJ2-7, with D unresolved. Trimming took 0 bases from V and 3 from J, leaving 6 bases between them. Germline CDR1 SGHAT, CDR2 FQNNGV. This CDR3 is 13 amino acids long. CDR3 sequence: CASSLESIYEQYF. CDR3 in DNA: TGTGCCAGCAGCTTAGAGTCCATCTACGAGCAGTACTTC.

This sequence joins TRBV11-2 and TRBJ2-1; 7 nucleotides agree with TRBD2. CDR3 length equals 15 residues. The trim removed 4 bases at V and 4 bases at J, leaving 7 bases unmatched. The germline gives CDR1 SGHAT, CDR2 FQNNGV. The CDR3 DNA sequence: TGTGCCAGCAGCTGGACTAGTGGCTATTACAATGAGCAGTTCTTC. As protein: CASSWTSGYYNEQFF.

V and J are TRBV9 and TRBJ1-3, with unresolved D. V lost 0 bases to trimming and J lost 7 bases, with 11 bases between them. CDR3 length: 14 residues. Germline CDR1 reads SGDLS; CDR2 reads YYNGEE. CDR3 sequence reads: CASSVGTDLNTIYF. For the CDR3, the DNA is TGTGCCAGCAGCGTAGGGACGGATCTTAACACCATATATTTT.

This rearrangement joins TRBV14 to TRBJ1-3; 8 nucleotides agree with TRBD1. The CDR3 has 17 amino acids. CDR1 is SGHDN and CDR2 is FVKESK in the germline V gene. Trimming at V came to 0 bases and at J to 3 bases, leaving 7 bases not matched to a gene. CDR3 region: CASSQEYRDRIGNTIYF. The CDR3 nucleotides read TGTGCCAGCAGCCAAGAATACCGGGACAGGATTGGAAACACCATATATTTT. Combining the CDR3 with reference TRBV14 and TRBJ1-3 gives the whole variable domain EAGVTQFPSHSVIEKGQTVTLRCDPISGHDNLYWYRRVMGKEIKFLLHFVKESKQDESGMPNNRFLAERTGGTYSTLKVQPAELEDSGVYFCASSQEYRDRIGNTIYFGEGSWLTVV.

Comments on this clone: It is unclear where the CDR3 begins or ends on the DNA, so no DNA is shown, and the CDR3 is as TCRdb lists it. The rearrangement uses TRBV6-4 and TRBJ1-2. Germline V gene lookup returns CDR1 MRHNA and CDR2 SNTAGT. Inclusive of both ends, the CDR3 amounts to 13 amino acids. The CDR3: CASPAGGTYGCTF.

The chain combines TRBV30 with TRBJ2-7; 8 nucleotides line up with TRBD1. This CDR3 is built from 14 residues. CDR1 and CDR2 from the germline V gene are GTSNPN and SVGIG (reference sequence). V shed 2 bases and J 1 base; nucleotides not matched to a gene: 4. The CDR3, as DNA: TGTGCCTGGAGTCCGGACAGGGTTTCCTACGAGCAGTACTTC. It codes for CAWSPDRVSYEQYF. Based on the CDR3 plus reference TRBV30 and TRBJ2-7, the full variable domain is SQTIHQWPATLVQPVGSPLSLECTVEGTSNPNLYWYRQAAGRGLQLLFYSVGIGQISSEVPQNLSASRPQDRQFILSSKKLLLSDSGFYLCAWSPDRVSYEQYFGPGTRLTVT.

The chain carries TRBV5-1 and TRBJ1-1, with 8 bases matching TRBD1. The germline V gene encodes CDR1 SGHRS and CDR2 YFSETQ. J lost 4 bases, V lost 1 base, and 9 bases had no gene match. This CDR3 has 16 residues. The CDR3 DNA reads as TGCGCCAGCAGCTTGCTGGGACAGGAACGGATCACTGAAGCTTTCTTT. Its protein is CASSLLGQERITEAFF.

V gene TRBV6-4 combines with J gene TRBJ2-3; no reliable D call. Trimming removed 4 bases at V and 2 bases at J, with 10 bases between. Germline CDR1 MRHNA, CDR2 SNTAGT. The CDR3 spans 14 residues. CDR3 sequence reads: CASSADGFTDTQYF. The CDR3 DNA follows: TGTGCCAGCAGTGCGGACGGTTTCACAGATACGCAGTATTTT.

The genes are TRBV6-1 and TRBJ1-5, with 8 positions matching TRBD1. Germline V lookup: CDR1 MNHNS, CDR2 SASEGT. The V gene end was trimmed by 6 bases and the J gene end by 0 bases; junction bases not matched to a gene: 4. This CDR3 is 15 amino acids long. Here the CDR3 reads CASSLGQVSNQPQHF. Written as DNA, the CDR3 is TGTGCCAGCAGCCTGGGACAGGTTAGCAATCAGCCCCAGCATTTT.

The V call is TRBV19, the J call TRBJ2-7, with TRBD1 matching 8 bases. Germline CDR1 reads LNHDA; CDR2 reads SQIVND (reference sequence). J gave up 0 bases and V 2 bases, and 9 bases lay outside the gene matches. The CDR3 covers 17 residues. CDR3 protein: CASSIRSGQASSYEQYF. CDR3 bases: TGTGCCAGTAGTATAAGGTCGGGACAGGCTTCCTCCTACGAGCAGTACTTC. The entire variable domain, with the rest obtained from reference TRBV19 and TRBJ2-7, is as follows: DGGITQSPKYLFRKEGQNVTLSCEQNLNHDAMYWYRQDPGQGLRLIYYSQIVNDFQKGDIAEGYSVSREKKESFPLTVTSAQKNPTAFYLCASSIRSGQASSYEQYFGPGTRLTVT.

The chain joins TRBV15 to TRBJ2-3; TRBD2 agrees at 12 bases. CDR3 length: 16 residues. V gave up 2 bases and J gave up 6 bases; unmatched junction bases: 6. Germline V gene sequence: CDR1 LNHNV, CDR2 YYDKDF (reference sequence). Written as DNA, the CDR3 is TGTGCCACCAGCAGAACTCCTAGCGGGAGGGCGGATACGCAGTATTTT. Its protein is CATSRTPSGRADTQYF.

This clone has a single count. This sequence joins TRBV4-2 and TRBJ2-7; D possibly corresponds to TRBD2 (6 bases). V lost 4 bases to trimming and J lost 4 bases, with 14 bases between them. Germline V gene data show CDR1 as LGHNA and CDR2 as YNFKEQ. The CDR3 runs to 14 residues. Here the CDR3 DNA reads TGTGCCAGCAGCCCGTCGCGGGACGTATACGAGCAGTACTTC. It is translated as CASSPSRDVYEQYF.

DNA for the CDR3: TGTGCCAGCTCACTTGAGACCACAGATACGCAGTATTTT. Translating it yields CASSLETTDTQYF. This chain links TRBV18 with TRBJ2-3; D gene ambiguous. CDR1 is KGHSH, CDR2 LQKENI, per germline. This CDR3 has 13 amino acids. V lost 4 bases and J 2 bases, leaving 7 bases between the germline ends.

The rearrangement uses TRBV2 and TRBJ2-1; the match to TRBD2 covers 11 bases. V shed 3 bases, J shed 5 bases, and the junction held 3 bases outside the gene matches. This CDR3 has 15 amino acids. Germline loops: CDR1 SNHLY, CDR2 FYNNEI. DNA of the CDR3: TGTGCCAGCAGTGAGGGGACTAGCGGTAACAATGAGCAGTTCTTC. This translates into CASSEGTSGNNEQFF.

J is TRBJ1-3 and V is TRBV7-9; no reliable D call. Trimming took off 3 bases at V and 1 base at J, with 7 bases between the two ends. Germline V gene lookup returns CDR1 SEHNR and CDR2 FQNEAQ (reference sequence). The CDR3 totals 14 residues. CDR3 DNA sequence: TGTGCCAGCAGCTTCGGGCGTTCTGGAAACACCATATATTTT. The encoded protein is CASSFGRSGNTIYF.

J is TRBJ2-5 and V is TRBV5-1, with D perhaps TRBD1 (5 bases). Between the trimmed V and J ends, which lost 1 base and 2 bases, there was a span of 9 bases. This CDR3 has 14 residues. Germline values: CDR1 SGHRS, CDR2 YFSETQ. The CDR3 reads CASSLTAGQETQYF. The DNA for the CDR3 is TGCGCCAGCAGCTTGACGGCAGGGCAAGAGACCCAGTACTTC.

The chain combines TRBV6-1 with TRBJ1-3; D is unclear. This CDR3 has 14 residues. Germline V gene lookup returns CDR1 MNHNS and CDR2 SASEGT. V lost 3 bases and J 6 bases, leaving 12 bases between the germline ends. The CDR3, as DNA: TGTGCCAGCAGTGACGGAGACCTATTAAACACCATATATTTT. This translates into CASSDGDLLNTIYF.

The CDR3 here is CASSSQEARGYNEQFF. In DNA form, the CDR3 reads TGTGCCAGCAGCTCACAGGAGGCGAGGGGCTACAATGAGCAGTTCTTC. The chain uses TRBV5-6 and TRBJ2-1, with D perhaps TRBD1 or TRBD2 (5 bases each). Looked up from germline, CDR1 is SGHDT and CDR2 is YYEEEE. V lost 3 bases to trimming and J lost 3 bases, with 16 bases between them. The CDR3 length is 16 residues.

This clone is a singleton in its sample. This rearrangement joins TRBV7-2 to TRBJ2-5, with 9 bases matching TRBD2. The germline CDR1 and CDR2 sequences are SGHTA and FQGNSA. The CDR3 totals 13 residues. V was clipped by 6 bases and J by 2 bases; unmatched bases: 1. The CDR3, as DNA: TGTGCCAGCAGGCGGGGGGGTCAAGAGACCCAGTACTTC. The encoded protein is CASRRGGQETQYF.

This chain uses TRBV6-5 with TRBJ2-7; D is perhaps TRBD1 or TRBD2 (5 bases each). CDR1 and CDR2 from the germline V gene are MNHEY and SVGAGI. The CDR3 loop spans 15 amino acids. The V gene lost 7 bases and the J gene lost 2 bases, with 18 bases spanning the gap. The CDR3 loop reads CASNDRGRPPYEQYF. Here the CDR3 DNA reads TGTGCCAGCAACGACCGGGGCAGGCCTCCCTACGAGCAGTACTTC.